These 17 T cell receptor beta chains were sequenced from one sample in a study of T-cell memory formation after mild COVID-19. TCRdb fed the 5' RACE reads into MiXCR, producing one record per CDR3 protein. The table includes roughly 600,000 distinct CDR3 sequences, roughly 17% detected once. The sequenced sample was PBMCs or a T cell subset sorted from them (not recorded which). These receptors were obtained from an adult woman who had mild COVID-19 (a few samples of this study predate the infection). Cell type and time point are not known.

This sequence joins TRBV15 and TRBJ2-1; D may be TRBD2 (5 bases). In germline, CDR1 is LNHNV, CDR2 YYDKDF (reference sequence). The CDR3 is 16 residues long. The ends were cut back, 8 bases at V and 8 bases at J, with 25 bases in the middle. The CDR3 bases are TGTGCCACCTCGCAAGGGCTAGCAGTGGGGATGCATGAGCAGTTCTTC. Its translation: CATSQGLAVGMHEQFF.

This clonotype was observed a handful of times. The chain carries TRBV4-2 and TRBJ2-7; possibly TRBD2 for D (5 bases). Between the trimmed V and J ends, which lost 1 base and 4 bases, there was a span of 14 bases. This CDR3 region has 15 residues. The germline gives CDR1 LGHNA, CDR2 YNFKEQ. Here the CDR3 DNA reads TGTGCCAGCAGCCAAGTTAGAGCGGATACTTACGAGCAGTACTTC. It yields the protein CASSQVRADTYEQYF.

This clonotype has just a few counts. The chain has TRBV7-9 and TRBJ2-2; D remains unclear. The V end lost 6 bases, the J end lost 0 bases, and 11 bases lay between the germline ends. The CDR3 consists of 15 residues. Per germline, CDR1 SEHNR and CDR2 FQNEAQ (reference sequence). CDR3 in amino acids: CASRPRLTNTGELFF. CDR3 nucleotide sequence: TGTGCCAGCAGGCCGCGACTTACGAACACCGGGGAGCTGTTTTTT.

This clonotype appeared a few times. This chain links TRBV7-9 with TRBJ2-7, with 9 bases aligning to TRBD1. CDR3 length equals 15 residues. In germline, CDR1 is SEHNR, CDR2 FQNEAQ (reference sequence). The ends lost 3 bases at V and 6 bases at J; junction bases unmatched: 9. CDR3 protein: CASSFDGTGIIEQYF. CDR3 in DNA: TGTGCCAGCAGCTTTGATGGGACAGGGATAATCGAGCAGTACTTC.

In this sample, this clonotype turned up a few times. The rearrangement links TRBV4-3 to TRBJ2-5; TRBD2 aligns across 12 bases. The germline CDR1 and CDR2 sequences are LGHNA and YSLEER. Trimming at V came to 2 bases and at J to 3 bases, leaving 4 bases not matched to a gene. The CDR3 is 16 residues long. CDR3 in amino acids: CASSQRLAGGKETQYF. In DNA form, the CDR3 reads TGCGCCAGCAGCCAACGGCTAGCGGGAGGGAAAGAGACCCAGTACTTC.

This clonotype came up a few times. The V gene is TRBV24-1, the J gene TRBJ2-7; D is undetermined. The CDR3 has 15 residues. Trimming stripped 3 bases from V and 7 bases from J, with 18 bases between. Germline CDR1 reads KGHDR; CDR2 reads SFDVKD. The CDR3 here is CATSDPTVAPNEQYF. The DNA for the CDR3 is TGTGCCACCAGTGATCCTACCGTGGCCCCGAATGAGCAGTACTTC.

This CDR3 is CASSQGFSYEQYF. CDR3 nucleotides: TGTGCCAGCAGTCAGGGATTCTCCTACGAGCAGTACTTC. This chain uses TRBV6-5 with TRBJ2-7; TRBD1 might be the D (5 bases). Deletions cut 5 bases from V and 0 bases from J, with 8 bases between. This CDR3 is built from 13 residues. Germline values: CDR1 MNHEY, CDR2 SVGAGI.

This clonotype was recorded many times. The genes are TRBV2 and TRBJ1-4; tentatively, D is TRBD1 (5 bases). With 4 bases removed from V and 8 bases from J, the gap between germline ends came to 14 bases. There are 14 residues in the CDR3. Germline V gives CDR1 SNHLY, CDR2 FYNNEI. CDR3 sequence (DNA): TGTGCCAGCAGTGCAGGGAGGATTTACGAAAAACTGTTTTTT. Protein product: CASSAGRIYEKLFF.

This clonotype was observed a few times. This chain joins TRBV29-1 and TRBJ2-7, with 7 bases fitting TRBD1. The CDR3 extends over 13 amino acids. The germline V gene has CDR1 SQVTM and CDR2 ANQGSEA. J was trimmed by 3 bases and V by 1 base; bases with no gene match: 3. The CDR3 DNA follows: TGCAGCGTTGAAGCTGGACAGGACTACGAGCAGTACTTC. It encodes CSVEAGQDYEQYF.

This clonotype showed up many times. J is TRBJ2-7 and V is TRBV14; 12 bases are shared with TRBD2. CDR1 SGHDN and CDR2 FVKESK come from the germline V gene. The CDR3 sequence is 16 residues long. V was clipped by 4 bases and J by 0 bases; unmatched bases: 4. CDR3 DNA: TGTGCCAGCAGCCGCTTGACTAGCGGGAGCTCCTACGAGCAGTACTTC. Its protein product is CASSRLTSGSSYEQYF.

The chain recombines TRBV5-1 with TRBJ2-7; 11 bases map to TRBD2. Germline V gives CDR1 SGHRS, CDR2 YFSETQ. The trim removed 4 bases at V and 0 bases at J, leaving 9 bases unmatched. The CDR3 is 17 residues long. The CDR3 nucleotides are TGCGCCAGCAGCCCGGGACTAGCGGTCTGGAGCTCCTACGAGCAGTACTTC. Translation gives CASSPGLAVWSSYEQYF.

Details on this clonotype: Being one base from a much bigger clone, this may be a read error. This chain links TRBV6-6 with TRBJ2-7, with unresolved D. Between the trimmed V and J ends, which lost 6 bases and 8 bases, there was a span of 17 bases. CDR3 length equals 13 residues. Germline values: CDR1 MNHNY, CDR2 SVGAGI (reference sequence). The CDR3, as DNA: TGTGCCAGCAGGATGGACCGAAAGCGTCAGCAGTACTTC. Amino acids: CASRMDRKRQQYF.

The chain links TRBV5-5 to TRBJ1-5; D might be TRBD1 (5 bases). Between the trimmed V and J ends, which lost 2 bases and 3 bases, there was a span of 9 bases. This CDR3 has 14 residues. Germline V lookup: CDR1 SGHKS, CDR2 YYEKEE (reference sequence). This chain's CDR3 is CASSLWGSNQPQHF. The CDR3 bases are TGTGCCAGCAGCTTATGGGGGTCCAATCAGCCCCAGCATTTT.

The rearrangement uses TRBV7-9 and TRBJ1-2, with D possibly being TRBD1 (5 bases). Between the trimmed V and J ends, which lost 1 base and 8 bases, there was a span of 14 bases. Germline loops: CDR1 SEHNR, CDR2 FQNEAQ (reference sequence). This CDR3 has 14 amino acids. The CDR3 DNA reads TGTGCCAGCAGCTTAGGGGAGGGATCAGGGGGCTACACCTTC. This translates into CASSLGEGSGGYTF.

This clonotype was detected only once. V is TRBV10-2 and J is TRBJ1-5; D is perhaps TRBD1 (5 bases). Germline assignment: CDR1 WSHSY and CDR2 SAAADI. V dropped 4 bases and J dropped 6 bases, with 13 bases sitting between them. The CDR3 length is 14 residues. The CDR3 protein is CASSAGWGVQPQHF. Here the CDR3 DNA reads TGCGCCAGCAGTGCGGGCTGGGGGGTTCAGCCCCAGCATTTT.

A few counts support this clonotype. The genes are TRBV4-3 and TRBJ2-7, with 7 nucleotides matching TRBD1. V dropped 1 base and J dropped 2; count of bases not matched to a gene: 8. Germline V gene lookup returns CDR1 LGHNA and CDR2 YSLEER. The CDR3 loop spans 16 amino acids. The CDR3: CASSQGSGGSTYEQYF. In nucleotides, the CDR3 is TGCGCCAGCAGCCAAGGGTCAGGGGGTAGTACCTACGAGCAGTACTTC.

This clonotype was counted ten times or more. This chain uses TRBV6-5 with TRBJ2-3, with D perhaps TRBD2 (6 bases). The CDR3 extends over 17 amino acids. The germline V gene has CDR1 MNHEY and CDR2 SVGAGI. The V and J ends lost 8 bases and 0 bases respectively, with 21 bases between them. Written as DNA, the CDR3 is TGTGCCAGCGGATCACCCCGGGGCGGGATTAGCACAGATACGCAGTATTTT. Its protein is CASGSPRGGISTDTQYF.